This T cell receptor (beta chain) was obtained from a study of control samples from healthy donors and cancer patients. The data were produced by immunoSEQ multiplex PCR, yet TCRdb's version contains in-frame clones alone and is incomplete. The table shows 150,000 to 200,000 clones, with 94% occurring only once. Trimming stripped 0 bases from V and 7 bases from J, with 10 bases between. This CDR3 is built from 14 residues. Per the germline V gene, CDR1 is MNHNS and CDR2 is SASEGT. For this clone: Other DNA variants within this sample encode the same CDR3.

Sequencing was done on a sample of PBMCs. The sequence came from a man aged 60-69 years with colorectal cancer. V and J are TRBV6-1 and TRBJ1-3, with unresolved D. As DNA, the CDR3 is TGTGCCAGCAGTGAAGCTGGGGATTGGAACACCATATATTTT. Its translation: CASSEAGDWNTIYF.